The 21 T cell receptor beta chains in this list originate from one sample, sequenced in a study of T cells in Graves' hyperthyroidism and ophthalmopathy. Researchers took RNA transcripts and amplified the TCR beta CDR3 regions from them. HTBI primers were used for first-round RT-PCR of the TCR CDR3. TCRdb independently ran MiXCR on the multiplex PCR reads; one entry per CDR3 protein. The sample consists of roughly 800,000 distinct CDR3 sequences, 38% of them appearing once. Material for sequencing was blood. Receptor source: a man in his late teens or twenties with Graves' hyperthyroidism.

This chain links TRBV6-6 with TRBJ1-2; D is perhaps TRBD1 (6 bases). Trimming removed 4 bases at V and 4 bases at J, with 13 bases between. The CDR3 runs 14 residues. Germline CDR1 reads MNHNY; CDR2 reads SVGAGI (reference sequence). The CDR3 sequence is CASSWTAASYGYTF. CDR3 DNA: TGTGCCAGCAGTTGGACAGCGGCGAGCTATGGCTACACCTTC.

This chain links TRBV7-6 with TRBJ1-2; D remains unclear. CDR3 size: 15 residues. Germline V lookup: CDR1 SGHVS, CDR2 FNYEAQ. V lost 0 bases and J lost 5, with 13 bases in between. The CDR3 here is CASSLAAEGLYGYTF. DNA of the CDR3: TGTGCCAGCAGCTTAGCTGCGGAAGGATTATATGGCTACACCTTC.

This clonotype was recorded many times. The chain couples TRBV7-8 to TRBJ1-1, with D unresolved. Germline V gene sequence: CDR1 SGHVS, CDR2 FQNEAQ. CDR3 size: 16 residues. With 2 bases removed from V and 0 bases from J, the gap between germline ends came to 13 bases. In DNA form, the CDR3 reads TGTGCCAGCAGCTTACAATGGGTACGGATGAACACTGAAGCTTTCTTT. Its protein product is CASSLQWVRMNTEAFF. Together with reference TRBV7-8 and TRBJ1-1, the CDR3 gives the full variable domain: GAGVSQSPRYKVAKRGQDVALRCDPISGHVSLFWYQQALGQGPEFLTYFQNEAQLDKSGLPSDRFFAERPEGSVSTLKIQRTQQEDSAVYLCASSLQWVRMNTEAFFGQGTRLTVV.

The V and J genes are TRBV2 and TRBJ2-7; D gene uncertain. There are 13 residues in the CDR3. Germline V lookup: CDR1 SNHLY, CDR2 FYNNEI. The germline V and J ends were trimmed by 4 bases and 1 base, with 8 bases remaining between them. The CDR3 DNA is TGTGCCAGCAGTGGAGGACCATCCTACGAGCAGTACTTC. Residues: CASSGGPSYEQYF.

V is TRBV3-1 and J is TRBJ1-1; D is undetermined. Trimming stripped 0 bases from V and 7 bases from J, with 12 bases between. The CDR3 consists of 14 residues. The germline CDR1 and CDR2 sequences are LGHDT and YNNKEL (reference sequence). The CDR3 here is CASSQDGQFSEAFF. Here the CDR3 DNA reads TGTGCCAGCAGCCAAGATGGGCAGTTCAGTGAAGCTTTCTTT.

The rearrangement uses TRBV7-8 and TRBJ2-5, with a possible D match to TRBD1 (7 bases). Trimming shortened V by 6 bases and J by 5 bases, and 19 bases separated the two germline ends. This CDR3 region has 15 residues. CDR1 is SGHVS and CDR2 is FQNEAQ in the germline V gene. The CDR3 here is CASSLRAGGGETQYF. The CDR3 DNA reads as TGTGCCAGCAGTTTGCGGGCAGGGGGAGGCGAGACCCAGTACTTC.

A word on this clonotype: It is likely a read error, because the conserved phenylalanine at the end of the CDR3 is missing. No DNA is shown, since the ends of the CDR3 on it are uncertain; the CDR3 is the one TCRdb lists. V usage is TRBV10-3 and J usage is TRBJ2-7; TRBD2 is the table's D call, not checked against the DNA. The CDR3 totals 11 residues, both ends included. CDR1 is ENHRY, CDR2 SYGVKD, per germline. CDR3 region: CAISEEQGGDY.

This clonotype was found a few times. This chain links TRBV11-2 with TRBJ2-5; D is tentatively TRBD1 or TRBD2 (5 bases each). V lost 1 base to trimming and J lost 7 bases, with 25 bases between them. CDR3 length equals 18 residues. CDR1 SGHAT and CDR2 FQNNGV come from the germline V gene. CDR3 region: CASSLGFLRDGDPWTQYF. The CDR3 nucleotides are TGTGCCAGCAGCTTAGGGTTCCTCCGGGACGGTGATCCGTGGACCCAGTACTTC. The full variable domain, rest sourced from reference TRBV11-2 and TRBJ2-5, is EAGVAQSPRYKIIEKRQSVAFWCNPISGHATLYWYQQILGQGPKLLIQFQNNGVVDDSQLPKDRFSAERLKGVDSTLKIQPAKLEDSAVYLCASSLGFLRDGDPWTQYFGPGTRLLVL.

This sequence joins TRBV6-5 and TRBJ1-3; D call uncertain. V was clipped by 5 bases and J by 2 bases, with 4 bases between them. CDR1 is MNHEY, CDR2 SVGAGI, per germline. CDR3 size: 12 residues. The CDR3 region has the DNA TGTGCCAGCAGTGCAGCTGGAAACACCATATATTTT. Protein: CASSAAGNTIYF.

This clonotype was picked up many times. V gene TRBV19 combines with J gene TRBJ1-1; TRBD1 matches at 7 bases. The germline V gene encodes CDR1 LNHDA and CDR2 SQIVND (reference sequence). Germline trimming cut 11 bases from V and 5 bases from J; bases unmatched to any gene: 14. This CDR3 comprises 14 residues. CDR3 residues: CAVRPVDRETEAFF. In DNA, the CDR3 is TGTGCCGTACGACCGGTCGACAGGGAGACTGAAGCTTTCTTT.

CDR3 loop: CRDPGQGYTF. The CDR3 nucleotides are TGCAGGGACCCAGGGCAGGGCTACACCTTC. The J gene is TRBJ1-2, the V gene TRBV29-1; TRBD1 might be the D (5 bases). The length of the CDR3 is 10 residues. Germline CDR1 reads SQVTM; CDR2 reads ANQGSEA.

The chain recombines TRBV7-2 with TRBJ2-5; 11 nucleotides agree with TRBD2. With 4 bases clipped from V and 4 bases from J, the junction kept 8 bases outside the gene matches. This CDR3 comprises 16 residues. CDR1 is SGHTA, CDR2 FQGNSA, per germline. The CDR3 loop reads CASSWELAGVRETQYF. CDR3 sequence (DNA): TGTGCCAGCAGCTGGGAACTAGCGGGAGTGCGAGAGACCCAGTACTTC.

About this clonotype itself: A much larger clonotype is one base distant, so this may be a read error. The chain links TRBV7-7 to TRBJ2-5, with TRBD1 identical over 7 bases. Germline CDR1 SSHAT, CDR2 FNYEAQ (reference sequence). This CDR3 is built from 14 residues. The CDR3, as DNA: TGTGCTAGCAGCCCCGGGACAGAAGGGGAGACCCAGTACTTC. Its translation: CASSPGTEGETQYF.

CDR3 region: CASSSLDQEQYF. The CDR3, as DNA: TGTGCCAGCAGTTCCTTGGATCAGGAGCAGTACTTC. The chain joins TRBV6-2 or TRBV6-3 to TRBJ2-5; D is unresolved. The germline V and J ends were trimmed by 4 bases and 11 bases, with 14 bases remaining between them. The CDR3 is 12 residues long. Looked up from germline, CDR1 is MNHEY and CDR2 is SVGEGT.

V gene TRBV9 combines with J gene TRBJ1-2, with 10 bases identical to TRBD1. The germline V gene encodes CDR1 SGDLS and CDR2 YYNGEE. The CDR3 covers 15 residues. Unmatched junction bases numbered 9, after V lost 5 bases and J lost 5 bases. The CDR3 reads CASSYPGTGDYGYTF. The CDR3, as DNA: TGTGCCAGCAGTTACCCCGGGACAGGGGATTATGGCTACACCTTC.

This chain's CDR3 is CASSPREGGVTEAFF. Here the CDR3 DNA reads TGTGCCAGCAGTCCACGTGAAGGGGGCGTCACTGAAGCTTTCTTT. This chain joins TRBV6-5 and TRBJ1-1, with TRBD1 identical over 7 bases. CDR3 length equals 15 residues. Germline CDR1 and CDR2: MNHEY and SVGAGI. V dropped 5 bases and J dropped 4; count of bases not matched to a gene: 10.

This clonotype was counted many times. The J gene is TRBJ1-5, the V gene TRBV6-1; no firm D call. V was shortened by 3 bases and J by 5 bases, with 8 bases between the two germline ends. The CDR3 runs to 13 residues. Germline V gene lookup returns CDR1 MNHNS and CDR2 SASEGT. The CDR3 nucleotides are TGTGCCAGCAGTGATAGCGGGTATCAGCCCCAGCATTTT. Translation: CASSDSGYQPQHF.

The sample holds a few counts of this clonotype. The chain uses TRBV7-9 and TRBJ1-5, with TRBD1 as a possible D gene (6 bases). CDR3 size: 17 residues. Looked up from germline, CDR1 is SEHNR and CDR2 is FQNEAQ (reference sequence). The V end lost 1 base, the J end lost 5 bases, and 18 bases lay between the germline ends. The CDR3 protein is CASSLGGAGGGHQPQHF. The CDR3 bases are TGTGCCAGCAGCTTAGGGGGTGCGGGCGGGGGCCATCAGCCCCAGCATTTT.

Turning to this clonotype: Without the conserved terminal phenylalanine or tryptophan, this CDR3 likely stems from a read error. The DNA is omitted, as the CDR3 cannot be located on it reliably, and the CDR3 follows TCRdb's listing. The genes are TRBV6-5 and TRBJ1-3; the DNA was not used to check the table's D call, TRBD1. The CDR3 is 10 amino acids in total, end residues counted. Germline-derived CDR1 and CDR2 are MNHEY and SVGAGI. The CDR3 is CASSYGQGYT.

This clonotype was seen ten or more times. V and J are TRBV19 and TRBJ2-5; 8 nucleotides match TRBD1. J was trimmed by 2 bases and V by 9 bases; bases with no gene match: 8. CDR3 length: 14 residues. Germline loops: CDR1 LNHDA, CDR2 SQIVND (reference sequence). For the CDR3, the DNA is TGTGCCAGCCGGGACAGGAAACAGCAAGAGACCCAGTACTTC. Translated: CASRDRKQQETQYF. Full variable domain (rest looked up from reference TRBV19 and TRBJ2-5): DGGITQSPKYLFRKEGQNVTLSCEQNLNHDAMYWYRQDPGQGLRLIYYSQIVNDFQKGDIAEGYSVSREKKESFPLTVTSAQKNPTAFYLCASRDRKQQETQYFGPGTRLLVL.

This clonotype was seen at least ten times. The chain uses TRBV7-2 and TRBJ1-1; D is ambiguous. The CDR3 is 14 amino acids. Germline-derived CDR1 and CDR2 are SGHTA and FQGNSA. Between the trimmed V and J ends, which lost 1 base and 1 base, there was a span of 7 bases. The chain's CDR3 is CASSLGVSNTEAFF. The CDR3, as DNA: TGTGCCAGCAGCTTAGGGGTGTCGAACACTGAAGCTTTCTTT.